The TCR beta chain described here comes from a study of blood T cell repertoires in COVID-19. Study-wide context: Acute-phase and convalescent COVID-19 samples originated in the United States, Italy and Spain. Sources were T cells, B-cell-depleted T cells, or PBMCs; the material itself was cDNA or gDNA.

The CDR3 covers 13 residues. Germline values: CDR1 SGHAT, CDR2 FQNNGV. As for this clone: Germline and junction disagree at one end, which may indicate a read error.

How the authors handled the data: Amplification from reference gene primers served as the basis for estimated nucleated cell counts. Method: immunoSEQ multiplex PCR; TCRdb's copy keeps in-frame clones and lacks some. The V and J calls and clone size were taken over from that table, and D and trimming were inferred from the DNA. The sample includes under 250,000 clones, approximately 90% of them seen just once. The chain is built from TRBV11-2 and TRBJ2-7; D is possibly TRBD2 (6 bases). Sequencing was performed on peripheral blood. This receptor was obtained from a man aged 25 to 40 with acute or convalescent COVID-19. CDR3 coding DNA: TGTGCCAGCAGCTTAGATCGGCGGAGGGGCCTCTTCTTC. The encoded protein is CASSLDRRRGLFF.